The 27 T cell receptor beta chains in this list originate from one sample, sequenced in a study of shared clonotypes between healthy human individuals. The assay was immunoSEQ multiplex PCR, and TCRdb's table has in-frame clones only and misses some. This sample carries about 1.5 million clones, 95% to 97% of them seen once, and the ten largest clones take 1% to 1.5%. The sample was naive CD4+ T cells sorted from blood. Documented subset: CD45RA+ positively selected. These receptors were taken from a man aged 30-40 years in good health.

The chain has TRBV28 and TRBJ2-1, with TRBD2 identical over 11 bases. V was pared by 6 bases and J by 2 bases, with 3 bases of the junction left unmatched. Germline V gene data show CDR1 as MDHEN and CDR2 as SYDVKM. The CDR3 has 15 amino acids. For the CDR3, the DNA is TGTGCCAGCAGAGGTAGCGGGAGGGCCTACAATGAGCAGTTCTTC. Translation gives CASRGSGRAYNEQFF.

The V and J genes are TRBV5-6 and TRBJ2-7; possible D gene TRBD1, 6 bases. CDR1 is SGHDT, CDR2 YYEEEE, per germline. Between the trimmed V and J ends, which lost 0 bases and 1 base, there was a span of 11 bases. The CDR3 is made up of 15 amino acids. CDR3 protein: CASSLGTVGSYEQYF. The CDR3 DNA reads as TGTGCCAGCAGCTTGGGGACAGTCGGGTCCTACGAGCAGTACTTC.

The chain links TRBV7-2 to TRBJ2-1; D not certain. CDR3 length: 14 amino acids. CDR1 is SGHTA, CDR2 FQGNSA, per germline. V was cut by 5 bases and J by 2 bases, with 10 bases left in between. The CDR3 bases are TGTGCCAGCAGCCAATTCACCGCCTACAATGAGCAGTTCTTC. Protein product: CASSQFTAYNEQFF. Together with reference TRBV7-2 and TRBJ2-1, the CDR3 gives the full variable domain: GAGVSQSPSNKVTEKGKDVELRCDPISGHTALYWYRQSLGQGLEFLIYFQGNSAPDKSGLPSDRFSAERTGGSVSTLTIQRTQQEDSAVYLCASSQFTAYNEQFFGPGTRLTVL.

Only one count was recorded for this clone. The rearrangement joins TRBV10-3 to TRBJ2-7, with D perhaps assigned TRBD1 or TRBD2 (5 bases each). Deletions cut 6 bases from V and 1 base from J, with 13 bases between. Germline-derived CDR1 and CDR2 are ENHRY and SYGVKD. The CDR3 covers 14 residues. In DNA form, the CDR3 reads TGTGCCATCAGAAACCGGGACCCATCCTACGAGCAGTACTTC. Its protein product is CAIRNRDPSYEQYF.

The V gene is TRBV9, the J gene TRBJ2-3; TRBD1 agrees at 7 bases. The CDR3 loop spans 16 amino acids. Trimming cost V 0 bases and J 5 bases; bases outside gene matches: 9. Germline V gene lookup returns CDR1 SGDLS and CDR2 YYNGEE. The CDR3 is CASSVGGGLQGDTQYF. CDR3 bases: TGTGCCAGCAGCGTAGGAGGGGGCCTCCAGGGAGATACGCAGTATTTT.

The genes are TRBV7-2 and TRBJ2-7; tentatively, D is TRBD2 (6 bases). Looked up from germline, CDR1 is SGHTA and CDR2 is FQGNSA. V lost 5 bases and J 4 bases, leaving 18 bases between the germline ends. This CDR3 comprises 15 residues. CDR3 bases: TGTGCCAGCAGCCGATCCGGGACTCCTACATACGAGCAGTACTTC. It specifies CASSRSGTPTYEQYF.

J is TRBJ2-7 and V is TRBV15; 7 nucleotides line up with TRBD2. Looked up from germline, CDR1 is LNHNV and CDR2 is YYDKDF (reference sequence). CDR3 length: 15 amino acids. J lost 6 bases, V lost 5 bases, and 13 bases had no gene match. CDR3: CATSREGGRVVEQYF. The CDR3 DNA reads TGTGCCACCAGCCGTGAGGGAGGGAGGGTAGTCGAGCAGTACTTC.

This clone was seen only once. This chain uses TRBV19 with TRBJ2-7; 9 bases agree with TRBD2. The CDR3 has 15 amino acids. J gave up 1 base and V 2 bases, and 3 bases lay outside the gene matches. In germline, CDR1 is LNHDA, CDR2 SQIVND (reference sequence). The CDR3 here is CASSILAGPSYEQYF. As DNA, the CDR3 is TGTGCCAGTAGTATACTAGCGGGACCTTCCTACGAGCAGTACTTC. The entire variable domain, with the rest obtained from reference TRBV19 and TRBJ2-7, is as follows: DGGITQSPKYLFRKEGQNVTLSCEQNLNHDAMYWYRQDPGQGLRLIYYSQIVNDFQKGDIAEGYSVSREKKESFPLTVTSAQKNPTAFYLCASSILAGPSYEQYFGPGTRLTVT.

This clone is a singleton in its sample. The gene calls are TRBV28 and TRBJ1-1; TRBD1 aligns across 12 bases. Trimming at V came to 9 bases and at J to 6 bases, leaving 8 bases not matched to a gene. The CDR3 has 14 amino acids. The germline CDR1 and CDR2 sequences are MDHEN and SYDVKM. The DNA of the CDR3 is TGTGCCAGTGGGACAGGGGGCGGTTTAGCTGAAGCTTTCTTT. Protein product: CASGTGGGLAEAFF.

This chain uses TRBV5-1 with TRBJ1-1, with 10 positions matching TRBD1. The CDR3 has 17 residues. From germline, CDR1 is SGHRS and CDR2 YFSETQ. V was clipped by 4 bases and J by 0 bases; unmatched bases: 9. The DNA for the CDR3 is TGCGCCAGCAGCCGTGGGGACAGGGGAAAAATGAACACTGAAGCTTTCTTT. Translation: CASSRGDRGKMNTEAFF.

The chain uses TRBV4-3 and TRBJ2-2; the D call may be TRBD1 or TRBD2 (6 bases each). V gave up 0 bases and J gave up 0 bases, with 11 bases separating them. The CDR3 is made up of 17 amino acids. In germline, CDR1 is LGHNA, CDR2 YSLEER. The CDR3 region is CASSQDPGAANTGELFF. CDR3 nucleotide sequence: TGCGCCAGCAGCCAAGATCCGGGGGCCGCGAACACCGGGGAGCTGTTTTTT.

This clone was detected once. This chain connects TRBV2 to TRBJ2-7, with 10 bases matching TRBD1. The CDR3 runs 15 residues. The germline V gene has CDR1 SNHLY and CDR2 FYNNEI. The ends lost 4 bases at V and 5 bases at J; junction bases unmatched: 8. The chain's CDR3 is CASSAGGQGTHEQYF. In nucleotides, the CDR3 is TGTGCCAGCAGTGCGGGGGGACAGGGGACCCACGAGCAGTACTTC.

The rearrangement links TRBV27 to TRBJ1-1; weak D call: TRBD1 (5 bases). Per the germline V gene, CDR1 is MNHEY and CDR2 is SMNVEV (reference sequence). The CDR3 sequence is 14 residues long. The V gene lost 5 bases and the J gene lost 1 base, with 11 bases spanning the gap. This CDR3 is CASSRDGPNTEAFF. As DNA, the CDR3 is TGTGCCAGCAGTCGGGACGGACCGAACACTGAAGCTTTCTTT.

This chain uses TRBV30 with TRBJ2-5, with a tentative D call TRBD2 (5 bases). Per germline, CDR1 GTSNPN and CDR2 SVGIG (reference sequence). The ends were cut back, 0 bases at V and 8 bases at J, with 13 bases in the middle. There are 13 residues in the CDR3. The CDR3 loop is CAWSVGNLATQYF. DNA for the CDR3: TGTGCCTGGAGTGTTGGGAACCTAGCCACCCAGTACTTC.

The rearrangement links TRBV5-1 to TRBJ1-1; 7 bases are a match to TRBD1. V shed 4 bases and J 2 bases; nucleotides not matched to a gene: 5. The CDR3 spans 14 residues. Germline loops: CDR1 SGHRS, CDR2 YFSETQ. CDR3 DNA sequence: TGCGCCAGCAGCACCTGGACAGGCAACACTGAAGCTTTCTTT. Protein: CASSTWTGNTEAFF. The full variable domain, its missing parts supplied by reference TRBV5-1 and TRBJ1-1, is KAGVTQTPRYLIKTRGQQVTLSCSPISGHRSVSWYQQTPGQGLQFLFEYFSETQRNKGNFPGRFSGRQFSNSRSEMNVSTLELGDSALYLCASSTWTGNTEAFFGQGTRLTVV.

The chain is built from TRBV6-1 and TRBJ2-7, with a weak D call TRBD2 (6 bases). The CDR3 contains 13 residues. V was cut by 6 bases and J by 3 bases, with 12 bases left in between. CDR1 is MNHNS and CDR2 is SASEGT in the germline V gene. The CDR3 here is CASSGRQHYEQYF. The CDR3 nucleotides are TGTGCCAGCAGCGGGAGACAGCACTACGAGCAGTACTTC.

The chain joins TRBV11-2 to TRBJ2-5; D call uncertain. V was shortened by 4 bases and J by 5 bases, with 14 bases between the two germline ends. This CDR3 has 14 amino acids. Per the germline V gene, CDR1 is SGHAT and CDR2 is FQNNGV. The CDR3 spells CASSSLRKFETQYF. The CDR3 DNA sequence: TGTGCCAGCAGCTCACTTAGAAAGTTTGAGACCCAGTACTTC.

The CDR3 sequence: CASRRISGANVLTF. The CDR3 DNA follows: TGTGCCAGCAGGCGGATCTCTGGGGCCAACGTCCTGACTTTC. The J gene is TRBJ2-6, the V gene TRBV11-2, with D hard to call. V shed 6 bases and J shed 0 bases, with 6 bases lying between them. Per germline, CDR1 SGHAT and CDR2 FQNNGV. The CDR3 consists of 14 residues.

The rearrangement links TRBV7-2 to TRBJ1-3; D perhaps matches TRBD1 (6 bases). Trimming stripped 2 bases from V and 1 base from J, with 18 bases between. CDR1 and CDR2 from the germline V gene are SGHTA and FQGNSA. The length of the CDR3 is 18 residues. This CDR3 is CASSLTAQGRGSGNTIYF. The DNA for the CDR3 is TGTGCCAGCAGCTTAACGGCCCAGGGAAGGGGGTCTGGAAACACCATATATTTT.

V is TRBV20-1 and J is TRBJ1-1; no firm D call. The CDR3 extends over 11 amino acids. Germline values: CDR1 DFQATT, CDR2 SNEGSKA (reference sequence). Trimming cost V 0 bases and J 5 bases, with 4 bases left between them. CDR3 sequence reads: CSAREATEAFF. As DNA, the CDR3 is TGCAGTGCTAGAGAGGCGACTGAAGCTTTCTTT.

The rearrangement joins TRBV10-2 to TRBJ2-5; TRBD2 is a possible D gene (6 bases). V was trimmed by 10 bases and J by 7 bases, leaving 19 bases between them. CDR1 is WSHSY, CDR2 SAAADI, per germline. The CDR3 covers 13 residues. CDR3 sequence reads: CATGLTGDSTQYF. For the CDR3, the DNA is TGCGCCACCGGCCTCACGGGGGATTCGACCCAGTACTTC.

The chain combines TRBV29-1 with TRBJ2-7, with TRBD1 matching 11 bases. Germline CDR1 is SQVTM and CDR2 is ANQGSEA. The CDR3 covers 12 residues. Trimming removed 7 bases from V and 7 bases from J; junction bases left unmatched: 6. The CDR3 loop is CSGGQGAREQYF. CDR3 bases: TGCAGCGGCGGACAGGGGGCACGGGAGCAGTACTTC.

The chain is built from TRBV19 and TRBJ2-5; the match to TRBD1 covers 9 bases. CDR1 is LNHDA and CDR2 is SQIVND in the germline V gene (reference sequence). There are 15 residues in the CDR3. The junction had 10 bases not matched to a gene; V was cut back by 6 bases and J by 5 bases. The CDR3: CASRPTGGGWETQYF. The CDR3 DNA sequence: TGTGCCAGTAGGCCCACAGGGGGCGGTTGGGAGACCCAGTACTTC. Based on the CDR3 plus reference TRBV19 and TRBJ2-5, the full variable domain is DGGITQSPKYLFRKEGQNVTLSCEQNLNHDAMYWYRQDPGQGLRLIYYSQIVNDFQKGDIAEGYSVSREKKESFPLTVTSAQKNPTAFYLCASRPTGGGWETQYFGPGTRLLVL.

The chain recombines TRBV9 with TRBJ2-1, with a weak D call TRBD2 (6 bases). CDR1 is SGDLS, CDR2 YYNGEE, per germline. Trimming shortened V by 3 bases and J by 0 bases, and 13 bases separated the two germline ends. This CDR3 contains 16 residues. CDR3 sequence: CASSAGDQRSYNEQFF. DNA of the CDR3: TGTGCCAGCAGCGCGGGGGATCAGCGCTCCTACAATGAGCAGTTCTTC.

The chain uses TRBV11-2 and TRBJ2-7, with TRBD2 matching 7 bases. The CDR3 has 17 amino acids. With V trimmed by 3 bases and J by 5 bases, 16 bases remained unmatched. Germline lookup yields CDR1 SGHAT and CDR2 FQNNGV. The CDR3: CASSFGPKGGRIHEQYF. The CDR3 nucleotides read TGTGCCAGCAGCTTTGGGCCGAAGGGCGGGAGAATCCACGAGCAGTACTTC.

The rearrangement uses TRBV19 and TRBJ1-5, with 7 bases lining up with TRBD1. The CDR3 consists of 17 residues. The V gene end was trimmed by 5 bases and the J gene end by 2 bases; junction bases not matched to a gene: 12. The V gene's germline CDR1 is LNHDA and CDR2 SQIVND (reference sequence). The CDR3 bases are TGTGCCAGTAGTTTGCGAACCCGACAGGGTGGCAATCAGCCCCAGCATTTT. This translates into CASSLRTRQGGNQPQHF.

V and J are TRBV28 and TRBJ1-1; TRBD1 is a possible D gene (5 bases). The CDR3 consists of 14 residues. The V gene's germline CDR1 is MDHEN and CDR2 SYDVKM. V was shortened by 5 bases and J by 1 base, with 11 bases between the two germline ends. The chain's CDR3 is CASSAGRRNTEAFF. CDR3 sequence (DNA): TGTGCCAGCAGTGCGGGACGGAGGAACACTGAAGCTTTCTTT.